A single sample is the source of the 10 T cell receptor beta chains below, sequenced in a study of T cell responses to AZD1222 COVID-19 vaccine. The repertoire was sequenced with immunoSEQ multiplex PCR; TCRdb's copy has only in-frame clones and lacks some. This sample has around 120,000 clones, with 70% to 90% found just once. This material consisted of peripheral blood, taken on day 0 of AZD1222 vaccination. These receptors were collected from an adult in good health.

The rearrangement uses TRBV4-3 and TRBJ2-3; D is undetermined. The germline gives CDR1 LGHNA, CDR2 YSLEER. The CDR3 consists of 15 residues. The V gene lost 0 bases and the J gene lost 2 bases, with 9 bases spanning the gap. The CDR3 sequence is CASSQDRWPTDTQYF. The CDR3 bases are TGCGCCAGCAGCCAAGATCGGTGGCCCACAGATACGCAGTATTTT.

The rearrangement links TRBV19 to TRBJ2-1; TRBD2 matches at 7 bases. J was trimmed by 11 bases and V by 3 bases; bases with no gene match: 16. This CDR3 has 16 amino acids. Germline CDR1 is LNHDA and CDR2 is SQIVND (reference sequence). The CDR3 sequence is CASSIVGTTTTMKQFF. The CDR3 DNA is TGTGCCAGTAGTATCGTCGGGACTACAACTACAATGAAGCAGTTCTTC.

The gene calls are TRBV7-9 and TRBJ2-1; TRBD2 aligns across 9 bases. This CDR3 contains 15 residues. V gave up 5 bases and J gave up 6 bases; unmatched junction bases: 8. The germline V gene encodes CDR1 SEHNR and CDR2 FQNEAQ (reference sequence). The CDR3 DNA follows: TGTGCCAGCAGCCAAGGGCGGGGGGGCCTCAATGAGCAGTTCTTC. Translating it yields CASSQGRGGLNEQFF.

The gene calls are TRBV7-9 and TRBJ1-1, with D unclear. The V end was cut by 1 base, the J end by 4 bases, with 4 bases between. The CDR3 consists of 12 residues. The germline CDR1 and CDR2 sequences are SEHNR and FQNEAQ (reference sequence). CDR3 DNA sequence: TGTGCCAGCAGCTTAGACGTCACTGAAGCTTTCTTT. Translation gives CASSLDVTEAFF.

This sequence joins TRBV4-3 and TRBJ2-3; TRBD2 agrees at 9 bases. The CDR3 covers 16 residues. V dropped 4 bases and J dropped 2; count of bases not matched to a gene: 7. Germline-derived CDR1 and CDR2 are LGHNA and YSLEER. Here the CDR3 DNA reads TGCGCCAGCAGCCCCTTATCTAGCGGGGCCACAGATACGCAGTATTTT. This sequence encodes CASSPLSSGATDTQYF.

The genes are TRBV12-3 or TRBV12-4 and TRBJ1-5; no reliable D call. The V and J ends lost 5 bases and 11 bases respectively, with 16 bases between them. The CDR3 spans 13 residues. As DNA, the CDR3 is TGTGCCAGCAGTCAAGACACCGTTGTGTCCCAGCATTTT. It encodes CASSQDTVVSQHF.

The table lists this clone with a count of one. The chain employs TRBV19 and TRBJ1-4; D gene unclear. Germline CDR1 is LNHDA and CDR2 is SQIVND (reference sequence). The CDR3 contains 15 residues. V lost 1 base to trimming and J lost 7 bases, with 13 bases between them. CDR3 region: CASSIAAGWGEKLFF. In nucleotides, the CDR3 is TGTGCCAGTAGTATAGCTGCGGGGTGGGGTGAAAAACTGTTTTTT.

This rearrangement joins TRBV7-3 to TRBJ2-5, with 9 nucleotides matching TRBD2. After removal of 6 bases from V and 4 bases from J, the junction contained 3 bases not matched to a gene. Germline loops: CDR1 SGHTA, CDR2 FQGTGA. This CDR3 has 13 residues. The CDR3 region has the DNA TGTGCCAGCAGTGCTAGCGGGGTAGAGACCCAGTACTTC. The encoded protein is CASSASGVETQYF. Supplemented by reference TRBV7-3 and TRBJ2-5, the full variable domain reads GAGVSQTPSNKVTEKGKYVELRCDPISGHTALYWYRQSLGQGPEFLIYFQGTGAADDSGLPNDRFFAVRPEGSVSTLKIQRTERGDSAVYLCASSASGVETQYFGPGTRLLVL.

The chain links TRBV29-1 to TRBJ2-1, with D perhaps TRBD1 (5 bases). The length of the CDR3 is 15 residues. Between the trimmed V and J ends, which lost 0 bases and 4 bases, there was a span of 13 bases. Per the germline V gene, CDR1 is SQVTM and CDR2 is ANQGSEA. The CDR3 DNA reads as TGCAGCGTTGAAGACCCCAAGACAGCATACAATGAGCAGTTCTTC. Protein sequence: CSVEDPKTAYNEQFF.

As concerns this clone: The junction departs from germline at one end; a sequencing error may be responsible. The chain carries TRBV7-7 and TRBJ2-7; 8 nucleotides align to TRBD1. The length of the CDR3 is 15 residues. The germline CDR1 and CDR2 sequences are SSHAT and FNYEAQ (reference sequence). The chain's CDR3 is CASSPGTGQAYEQYF. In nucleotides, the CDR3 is TGTGCTAGCAGTCCCGGGACAGGTCAAGCCTACGAGCAGTACTTC.